This T cell receptor beta chain was recorded in a study of blood T cell repertoires in COVID-19. Study information: Acute-phase and convalescent COVID-19 samples originated in the United States, Italy and Spain. From T cells, B-cell-depleted T cells, or PBMCs came the material, which was cDNA or gDNA.

TCRdb's table, derived via immunoSEQ multiplex PCR, lists solely in-frame clones and lacks some. This table has about 170,000 clones, about 90% appearing once. Individuals aged about 18 to 95 years were recruited from about two dozen US areas. Self-reported history from a screening survey and questionnaire set each donor's cohort. The TCR comes from a human donor with acute COVID-19. The donor label of this sample is uncertain. Sample: PBMCs or T cells enriched from blood (not recorded which).

CDR3: CASSRTGNEQYF. In DNA, the CDR3 is TGTGCCAGCAGCCGGACAGGGAACGAGCAGTACTTC. The chain couples TRBV7-9 to TRBJ2-7, with TRBD1 matching 8 bases. V shed 5 bases, J shed 5 bases, and the junction held 2 bases outside the gene matches. Germline-derived CDR1 and CDR2 are SEHNR and FQNEAQ (reference sequence). This CDR3 comprises 12 residues.